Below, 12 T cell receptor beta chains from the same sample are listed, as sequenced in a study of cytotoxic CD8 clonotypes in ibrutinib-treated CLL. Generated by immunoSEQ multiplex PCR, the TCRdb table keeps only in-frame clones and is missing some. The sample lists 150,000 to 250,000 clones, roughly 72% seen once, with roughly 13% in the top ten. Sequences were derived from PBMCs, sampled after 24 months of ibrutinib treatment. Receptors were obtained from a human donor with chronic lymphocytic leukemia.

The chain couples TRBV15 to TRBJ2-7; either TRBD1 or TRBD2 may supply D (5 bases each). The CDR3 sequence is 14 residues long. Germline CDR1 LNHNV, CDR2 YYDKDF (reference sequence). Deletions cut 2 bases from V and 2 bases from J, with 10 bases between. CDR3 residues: CATSRSRDAYEQYF. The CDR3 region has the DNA TGTGCCACCAGCAGATCAAGGGACGCCTACGAGCAGTACTTC.

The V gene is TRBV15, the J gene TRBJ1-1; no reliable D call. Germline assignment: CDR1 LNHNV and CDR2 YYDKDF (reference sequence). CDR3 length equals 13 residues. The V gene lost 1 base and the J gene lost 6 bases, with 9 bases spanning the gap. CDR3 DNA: TGTGCCACCAGCAGAGGGGTGACCCCTGAAGCTTTCTTT. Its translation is CATSRGVTPEAFF.

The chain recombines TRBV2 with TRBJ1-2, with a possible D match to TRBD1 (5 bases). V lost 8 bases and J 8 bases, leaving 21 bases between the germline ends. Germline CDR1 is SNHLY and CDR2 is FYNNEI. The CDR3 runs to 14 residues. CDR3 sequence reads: CASALGGELKGYTF. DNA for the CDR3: TGTGCCAGCGCCCTGGGGGGGGAGTTGAAGGGCTACACCTTC.

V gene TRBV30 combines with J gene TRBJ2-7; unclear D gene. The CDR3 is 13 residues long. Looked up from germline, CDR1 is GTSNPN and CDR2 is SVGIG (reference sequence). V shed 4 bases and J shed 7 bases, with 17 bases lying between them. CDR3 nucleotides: TGTGCCTGGACGAATGGCGCTCCGGAGGAGCAGTACTTC. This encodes CAWTNGAPEEQYF.

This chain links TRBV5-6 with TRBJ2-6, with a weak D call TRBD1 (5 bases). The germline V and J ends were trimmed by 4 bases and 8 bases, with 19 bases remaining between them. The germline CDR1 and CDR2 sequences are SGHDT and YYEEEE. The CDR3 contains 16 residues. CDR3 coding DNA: TGTGCCAGCAGCCCTGGACAACCTCCTGATTCCAACGTCCTGACTTTC. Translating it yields CASSPGQPPDSNVLTF.

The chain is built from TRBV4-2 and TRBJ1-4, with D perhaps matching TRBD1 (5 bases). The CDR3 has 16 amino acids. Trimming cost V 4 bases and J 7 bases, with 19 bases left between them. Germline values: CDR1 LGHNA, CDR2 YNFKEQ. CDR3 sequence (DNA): TGTGCCAGCAGCCCCACCTCGGTGGGGGTAGGTGAAAAACTGTTTTTT. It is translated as CASSPTSVGVGEKLFF.

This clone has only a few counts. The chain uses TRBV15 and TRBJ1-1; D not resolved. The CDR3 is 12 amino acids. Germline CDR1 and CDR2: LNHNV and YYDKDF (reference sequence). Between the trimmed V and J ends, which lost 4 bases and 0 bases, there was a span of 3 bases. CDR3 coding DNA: TGTGCCACCAGCACCTTGAACACTGAAGCTTTCTTT. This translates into CATSTLNTEAFF.

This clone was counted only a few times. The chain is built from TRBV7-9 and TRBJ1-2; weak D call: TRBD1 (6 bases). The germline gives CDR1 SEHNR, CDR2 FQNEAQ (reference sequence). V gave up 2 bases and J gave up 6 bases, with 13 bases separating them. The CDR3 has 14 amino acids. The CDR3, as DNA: TGTGCCAGCAGCTTACCGGGGGCGGGGAATGGCTACACCTTC. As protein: CASSLPGAGNGYTF.

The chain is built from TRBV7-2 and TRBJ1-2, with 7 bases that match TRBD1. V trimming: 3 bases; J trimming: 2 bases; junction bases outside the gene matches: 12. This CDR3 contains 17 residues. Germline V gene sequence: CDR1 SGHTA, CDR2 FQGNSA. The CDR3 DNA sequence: TGTGCCAGCAGCTTCTTGGGACAGATGTTAACGAACTATGGCTACACCTTC. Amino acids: CASSFLGQMLTNYGYTF. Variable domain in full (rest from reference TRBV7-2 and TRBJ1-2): GAGVSQSPSNKVTEKGKDVELRCDPISGHTALYWYRQSLGQGLEFLIYFQGNSAPDKSGLPSDRFSAERTGGSVSTLTIQRTQQEDSAVYLCASSFLGQMLTNYGYTFGSGTRLTVV.

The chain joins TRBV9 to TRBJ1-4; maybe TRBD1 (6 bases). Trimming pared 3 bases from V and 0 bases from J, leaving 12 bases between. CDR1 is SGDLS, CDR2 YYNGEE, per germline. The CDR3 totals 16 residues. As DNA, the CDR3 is TGTGCCAGCAGCGCACAGGGTCGTGCAACTAATGAAAAACTGTTTTTT. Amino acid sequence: CASSAQGRATNEKLFF.

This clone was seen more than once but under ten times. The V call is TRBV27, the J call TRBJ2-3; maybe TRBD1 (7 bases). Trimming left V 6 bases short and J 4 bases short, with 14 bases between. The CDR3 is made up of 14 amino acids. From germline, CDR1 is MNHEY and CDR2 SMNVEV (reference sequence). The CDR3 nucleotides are TGTGCCAGCAGCCAGGGGGACTCCCCAGATACGCAGTATTTT. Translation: CASSQGDSPDTQYF.

The CDR3 bases are TGTGCCTGGAGTGTACGGTGGGACAGGGAAGGCTATGGCTACACCTTC. Translation gives CAWSVRWDREGYGYTF. J is TRBJ1-2 and V is TRBV30; 9 nucleotides line up with TRBD1. The V segment lost 0 bases and the J segment 4 bases; nucleotides outside the gene matches: 9. This CDR3 is built from 16 residues. The V gene's germline CDR1 is GTSNPN and CDR2 SVGIG (reference sequence).